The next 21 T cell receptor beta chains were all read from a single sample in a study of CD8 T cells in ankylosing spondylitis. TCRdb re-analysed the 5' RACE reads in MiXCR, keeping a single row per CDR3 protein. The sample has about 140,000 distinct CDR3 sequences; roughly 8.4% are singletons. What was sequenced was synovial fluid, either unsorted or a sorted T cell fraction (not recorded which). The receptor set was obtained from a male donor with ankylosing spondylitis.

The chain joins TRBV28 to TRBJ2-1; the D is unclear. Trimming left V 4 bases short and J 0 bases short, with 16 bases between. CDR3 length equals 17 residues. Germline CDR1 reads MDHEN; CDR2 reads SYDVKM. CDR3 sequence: CASSSILGKSSYNEQFF. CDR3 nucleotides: TGTGCCAGCAGTTCGATTTTGGGGAAGAGCTCCTACAATGAGCAGTTCTTC.

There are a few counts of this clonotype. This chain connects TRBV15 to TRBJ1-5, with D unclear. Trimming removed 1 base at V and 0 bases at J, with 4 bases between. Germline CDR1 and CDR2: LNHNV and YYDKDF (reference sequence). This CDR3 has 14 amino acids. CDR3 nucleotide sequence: TGTGCCACCAGCAGAGGGGCTAGCAATCAGCCCCAGCATTTT. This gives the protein CATSRGASNQPQHF.

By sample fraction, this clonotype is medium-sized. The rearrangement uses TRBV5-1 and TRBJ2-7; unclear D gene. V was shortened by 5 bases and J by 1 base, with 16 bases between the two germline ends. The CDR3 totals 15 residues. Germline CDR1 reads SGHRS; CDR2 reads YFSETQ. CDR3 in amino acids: CASSIQGRVSYEQYF. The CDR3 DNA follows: TGCGCCAGCAGTATTCAAGGGCGTGTATCCTACGAGCAGTACTTC.

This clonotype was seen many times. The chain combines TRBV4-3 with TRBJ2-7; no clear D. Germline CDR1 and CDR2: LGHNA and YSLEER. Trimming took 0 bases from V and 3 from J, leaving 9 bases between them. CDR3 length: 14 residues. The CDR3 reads CASSQEIHYYEQYF. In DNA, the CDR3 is TGCGCCAGCAGCCAAGAGATACACTACTACGAGCAGTACTTC.

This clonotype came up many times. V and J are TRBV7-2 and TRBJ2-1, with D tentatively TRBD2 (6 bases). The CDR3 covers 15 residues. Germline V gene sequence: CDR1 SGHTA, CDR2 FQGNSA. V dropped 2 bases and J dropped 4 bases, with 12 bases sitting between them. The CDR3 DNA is TGTGCCAGCAGCTTATATTCTAGCGCGTACAATGAGCAGTTCTTC. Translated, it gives CASSLYSSAYNEQFF.

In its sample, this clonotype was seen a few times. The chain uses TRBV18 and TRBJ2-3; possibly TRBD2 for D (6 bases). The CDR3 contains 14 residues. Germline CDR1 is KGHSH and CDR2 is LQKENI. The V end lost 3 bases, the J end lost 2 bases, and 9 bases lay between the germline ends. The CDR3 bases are TGTGCCAGCTCACCTCGGGAGAACACAGATACGCAGTATTTT. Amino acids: CASSPRENTDTQYF.

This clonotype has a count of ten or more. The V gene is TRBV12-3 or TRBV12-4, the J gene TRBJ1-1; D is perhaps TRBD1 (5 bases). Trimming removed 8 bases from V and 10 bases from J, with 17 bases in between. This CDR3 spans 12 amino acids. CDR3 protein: CASYNGRGAAFF. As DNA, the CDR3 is TGTGCCAGCTATAACGGGAGGGGCGCAGCTTTCTTT.

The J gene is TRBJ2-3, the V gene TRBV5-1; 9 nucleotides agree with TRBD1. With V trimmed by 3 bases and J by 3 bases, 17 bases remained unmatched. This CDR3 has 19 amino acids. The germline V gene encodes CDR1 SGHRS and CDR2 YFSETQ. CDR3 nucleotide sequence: TGCGCCAGCAGCTCTGTAGGCCCGACCGGGACAGGGAGGACAGATACGCAGTATTTT. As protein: CASSSVGPTGTGRTDTQYF.

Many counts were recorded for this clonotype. CDR3 sequence (DNA): TGCAGTGCCACAAATCCCCGGCCCACCTCCTACGAGCAGTACTTC. Protein: CSATNPRPTSYEQYF. V and J are TRBV20-1 and TRBJ2-7; D remains unclear. Germline CDR1 reads DFQATT; CDR2 reads SNEGSKA (reference sequence). V was pared by 6 bases and J by 0 bases, with 18 bases between. The CDR3 is made up of 15 amino acids.

CDR3 in amino acids: CASSHRGLNTGELFF. The CDR3 coding sequence is TGTGCCAGCAGCCACAGGGGTCTTAACACCGGGGAGCTGTTTTTT. This chain uses TRBV27 with TRBJ2-2; 7 nucleotides line up with TRBD1. This CDR3 region has 15 residues. V shed 6 bases and J 2 bases; nucleotides not matched to a gene: 6. Germline V gene data show CDR1 as MNHEY and CDR2 as SMNVEV (reference sequence).

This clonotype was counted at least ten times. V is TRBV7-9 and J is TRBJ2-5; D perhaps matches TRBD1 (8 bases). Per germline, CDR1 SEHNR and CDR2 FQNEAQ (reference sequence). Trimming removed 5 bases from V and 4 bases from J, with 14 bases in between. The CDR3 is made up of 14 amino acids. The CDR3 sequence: CASSDNRGGETQYF. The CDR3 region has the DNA TGTGCCAGCAGCGATAACAGGGGGGGAGAGACCCAGTACTTC.

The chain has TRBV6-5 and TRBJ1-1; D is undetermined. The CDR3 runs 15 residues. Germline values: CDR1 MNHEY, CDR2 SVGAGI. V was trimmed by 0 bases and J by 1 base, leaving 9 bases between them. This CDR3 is CASSYSGFWNTEAFF. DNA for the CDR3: TGTGCCAGCAGTTACTCCGGGTTTTGGAACACTGAAGCTTTCTTT.

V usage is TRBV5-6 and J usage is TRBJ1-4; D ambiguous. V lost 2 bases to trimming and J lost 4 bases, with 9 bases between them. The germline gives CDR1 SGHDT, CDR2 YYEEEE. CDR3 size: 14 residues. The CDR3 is CASSFLQVNEKLFF. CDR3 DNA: TGTGCCAGCAGCTTTCTCCAGGTTAATGAAAAACTGTTTTTT.

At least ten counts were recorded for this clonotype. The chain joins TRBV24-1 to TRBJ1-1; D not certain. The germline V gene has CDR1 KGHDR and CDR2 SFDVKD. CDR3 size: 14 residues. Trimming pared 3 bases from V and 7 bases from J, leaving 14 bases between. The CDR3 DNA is TGTGCCACCAGTGATCTCTTTGGAGGCTTTGAAGCTTTCTTT. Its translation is CATSDLFGGFEAFF.

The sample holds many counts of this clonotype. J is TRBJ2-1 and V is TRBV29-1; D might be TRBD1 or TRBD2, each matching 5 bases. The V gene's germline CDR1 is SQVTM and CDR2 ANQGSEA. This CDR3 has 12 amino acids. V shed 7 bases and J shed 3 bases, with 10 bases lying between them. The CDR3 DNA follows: TGCAGCGGGGGACGGGACTACAATGAGCAGTTCTTC. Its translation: CSGGRDYNEQFF.

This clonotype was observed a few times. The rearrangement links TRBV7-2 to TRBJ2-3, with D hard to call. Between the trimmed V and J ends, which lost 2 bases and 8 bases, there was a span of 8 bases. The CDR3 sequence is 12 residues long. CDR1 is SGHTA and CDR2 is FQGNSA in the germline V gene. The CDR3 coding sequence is TGTGCCAGCAGCTTACAGGAAGGTACGCAGTATTTT. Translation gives CASSLQEGTQYF.

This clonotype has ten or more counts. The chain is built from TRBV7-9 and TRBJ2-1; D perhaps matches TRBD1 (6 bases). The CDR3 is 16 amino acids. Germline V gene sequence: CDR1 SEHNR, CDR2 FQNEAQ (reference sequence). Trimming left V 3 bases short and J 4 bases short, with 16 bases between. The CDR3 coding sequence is TGTGCCAGCAGCTTTCTGCTGGACAGAGAATACAATGAGCAGTTCTTC. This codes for CASSFLLDREYNEQFF.

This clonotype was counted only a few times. The CDR3: CASSPQGGGELFF. The CDR3 region has the DNA TGCGCCAGCAGCCCCCAGGGGGGCGGGGAGCTGTTTTTT. J is TRBJ2-2 and V is TRBV4-3; D is perhaps TRBD1 (7 bases). This CDR3 region has 13 residues. Between the trimmed V and J ends, which lost 4 bases and 7 bases, there was a span of 10 bases. Germline values: CDR1 LGHNA, CDR2 YSLEER.

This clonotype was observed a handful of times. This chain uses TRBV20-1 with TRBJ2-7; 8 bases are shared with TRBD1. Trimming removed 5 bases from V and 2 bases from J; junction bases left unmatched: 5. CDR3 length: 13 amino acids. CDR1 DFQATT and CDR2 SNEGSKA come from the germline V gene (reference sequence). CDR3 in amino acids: CSAPGQGAYEQYF. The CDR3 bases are TGCAGTGCTCCTGGACAGGGAGCCTACGAGCAGTACTTC.

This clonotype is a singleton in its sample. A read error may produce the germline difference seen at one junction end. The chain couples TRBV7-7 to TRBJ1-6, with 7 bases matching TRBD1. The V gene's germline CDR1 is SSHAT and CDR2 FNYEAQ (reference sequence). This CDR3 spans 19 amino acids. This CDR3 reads CASSLGQAGPCMIYSPLHF. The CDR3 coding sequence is TGTGCTAGCAGCTTAGGACAGGCGGGGCCCTGCATGATTTATTCACCCCTCCACTTT.

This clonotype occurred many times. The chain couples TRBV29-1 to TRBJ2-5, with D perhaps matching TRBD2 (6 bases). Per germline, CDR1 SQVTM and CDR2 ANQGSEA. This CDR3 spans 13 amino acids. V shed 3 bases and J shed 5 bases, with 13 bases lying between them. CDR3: CSVDIASAETQYF. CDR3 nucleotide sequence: TGCAGCGTTGATATAGCTAGCGCGGAGACCCAGTACTTC.